This T cell receptor (beta chain) emerged from a study of Tregs in tolerant kidney transplant recipients. Across the study: Recipients received nonmyeloablative bone marrow transplants from related graft donors, with transient mixed chimerism. Study-wide findings and caveats: The small number of patients limits these findings pending further validation. This study did not directly address biological reproducibility.

Unstimulated Tregs (CD4+CD25+CD127-) and CD4+CD25- non-Tregs were sorted from PBMCs. CDR3 size: 14 residues. Between the trimmed V and J ends, which lost 5 bases and 5 bases, there was a span of 15 bases. Germline CDR1 reads MNHEY; CDR2 reads SMNVEV (reference sequence). Sequencing was performed with immunoSEQ multiplex PCR; in TCRdb, only in-frame clones are kept and a portion is missing. The repertoire holds about 110,000 clones, with roughly 89% as singletons. This clone was recorded a few times. Antigen: not known. This chain links TRBV27 with TRBJ1-2, with D possibly being TRBD1 (6 bases). This receptor was taken from a human donor who received a combined kidney and bone marrow transplant. This material consisted of CD4+ T cells from blood, taken before the transplant. As DNA, the CDR3 is TGTGCCAGCAGTCGTCTCCTAGGGGGATATGGCTACACCTTC. Protein product: CASSRLLGGYGYTF.